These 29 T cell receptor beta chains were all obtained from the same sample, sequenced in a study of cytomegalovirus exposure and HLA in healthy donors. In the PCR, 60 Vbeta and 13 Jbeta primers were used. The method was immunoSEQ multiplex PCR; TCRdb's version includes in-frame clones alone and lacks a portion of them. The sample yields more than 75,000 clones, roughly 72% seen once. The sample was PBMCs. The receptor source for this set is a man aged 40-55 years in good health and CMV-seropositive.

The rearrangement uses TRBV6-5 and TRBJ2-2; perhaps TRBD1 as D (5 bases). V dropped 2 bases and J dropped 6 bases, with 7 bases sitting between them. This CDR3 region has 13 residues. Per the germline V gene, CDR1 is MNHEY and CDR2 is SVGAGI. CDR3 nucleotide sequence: TGTGCCAGCAGTTACAAAGGGGCCGGGGAGCTGTTTTTT. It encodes CASSYKGAGELFF.

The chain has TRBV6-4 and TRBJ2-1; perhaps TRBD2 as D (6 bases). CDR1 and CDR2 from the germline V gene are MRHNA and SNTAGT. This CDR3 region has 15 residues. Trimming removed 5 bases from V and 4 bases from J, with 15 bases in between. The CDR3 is CASSRATAGYNEQFF. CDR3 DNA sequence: TGTGCCAGCAGTAGGGCAACAGCGGGTTACAATGAGCAGTTCTTC.

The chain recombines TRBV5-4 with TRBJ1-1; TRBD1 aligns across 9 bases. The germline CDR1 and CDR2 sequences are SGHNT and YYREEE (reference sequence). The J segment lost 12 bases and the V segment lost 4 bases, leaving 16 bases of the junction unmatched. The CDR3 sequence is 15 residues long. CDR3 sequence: CASSLDRGESSTTFF. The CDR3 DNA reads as TGTGCCAGCAGCCTAGACAGGGGGGAGAGTAGTACGACTTTCTTT. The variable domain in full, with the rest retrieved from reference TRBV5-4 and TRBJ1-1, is ETGVTQSPTHLIKTRGQQVTLRCSSQSGHNTVSWYQQALGQGPQFIFQYYREEENGRGNFPPRFSGLQFPNYSSELNVNALELDDSALYLCASSLDRGESSTTFFGQGTRLTVV.

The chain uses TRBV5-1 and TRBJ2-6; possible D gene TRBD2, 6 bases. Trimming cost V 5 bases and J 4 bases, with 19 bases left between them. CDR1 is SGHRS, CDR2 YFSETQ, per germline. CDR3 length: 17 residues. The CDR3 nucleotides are TGCGCCAGCAGTGCGGGACGGGGAGGCTCCGGGGCCAACGTCCTGACTTTC. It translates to CASSAGRGGSGANVLTF.

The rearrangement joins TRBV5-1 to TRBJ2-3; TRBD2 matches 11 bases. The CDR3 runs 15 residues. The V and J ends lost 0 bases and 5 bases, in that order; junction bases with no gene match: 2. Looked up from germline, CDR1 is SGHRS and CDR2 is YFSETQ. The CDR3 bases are TGCGCCAGCAGCTTGGTAGCGGGAGGGGTAGATACGCAGTATTTT. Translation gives CASSLVAGGVDTQYF.

The CDR3 DNA follows: TGTGCCTGGAGTGTACAAGGGGCAGGGGGCACTGAAGCTTTCTTT. This encodes CAWSVQGAGGTEAFF. The chain couples TRBV30 to TRBJ1-1, with 7 bases lining up with TRBD1. Germline assignment: CDR1 GTSNPN and CDR2 SVGIG (reference sequence). With 0 bases clipped from V and 4 bases from J, the junction kept 8 bases outside the gene matches. This CDR3 has 15 amino acids.

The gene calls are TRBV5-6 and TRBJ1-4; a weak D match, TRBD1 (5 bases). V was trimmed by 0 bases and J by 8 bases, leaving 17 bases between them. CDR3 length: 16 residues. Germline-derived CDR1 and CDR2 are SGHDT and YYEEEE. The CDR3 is CASSLGLGPMGEKLFF. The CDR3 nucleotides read TGTGCCAGCAGCTTGGGTCTGGGGCCCATGGGAGAAAAACTGTTTTTT.

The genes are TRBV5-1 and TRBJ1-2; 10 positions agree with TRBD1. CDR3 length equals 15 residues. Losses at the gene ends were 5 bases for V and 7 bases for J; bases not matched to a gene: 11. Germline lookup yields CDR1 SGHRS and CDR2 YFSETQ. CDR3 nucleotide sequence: TGCGCCAGCAGGGAGATTGAGACAGGGGGCTCTGGCTACACCTTC. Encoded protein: CASREIETGGSGYTF. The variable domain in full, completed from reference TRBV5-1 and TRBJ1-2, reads KAGVTQTPRYLIKTRGQQVTLSCSPISGHRSVSWYQQTPGQGLQFLFEYFSETQRNKGNFPGRFSGRQFSNSRSEMNVSTLELGDSALYLCASREIETGGSGYTFGSGTRLTVV.

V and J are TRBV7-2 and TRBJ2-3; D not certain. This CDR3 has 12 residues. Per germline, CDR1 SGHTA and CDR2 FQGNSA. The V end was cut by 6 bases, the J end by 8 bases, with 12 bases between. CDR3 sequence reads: CASSHPPSTQYF. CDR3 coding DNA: TGTGCCAGCAGTCACCCCCCGAGTACGCAGTATTTT.

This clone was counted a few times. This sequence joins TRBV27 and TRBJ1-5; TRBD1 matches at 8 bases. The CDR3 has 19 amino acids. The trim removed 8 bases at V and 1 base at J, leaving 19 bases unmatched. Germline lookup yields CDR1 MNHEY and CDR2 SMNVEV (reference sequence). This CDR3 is CASVEPRGRTGKSNQPQHF. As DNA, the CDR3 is TGTGCCAGCGTCGAACCCCGGGGACGGACAGGGAAAAGCAATCAGCCCCAGCATTTT.

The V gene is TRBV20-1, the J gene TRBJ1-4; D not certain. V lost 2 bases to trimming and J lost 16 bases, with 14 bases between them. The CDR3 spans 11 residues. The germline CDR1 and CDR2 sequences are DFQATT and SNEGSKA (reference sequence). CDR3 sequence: CSARLGSAKFF. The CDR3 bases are TGCAGTGCTAGACTCGGGAGTGCCAAGTTTTTT.

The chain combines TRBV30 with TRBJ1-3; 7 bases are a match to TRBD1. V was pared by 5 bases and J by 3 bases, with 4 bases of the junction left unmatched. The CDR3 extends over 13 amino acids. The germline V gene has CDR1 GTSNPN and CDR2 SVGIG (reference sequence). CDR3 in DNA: TGTGCCTGGGCCGGGACAGATGGAAACACCATATATTTT. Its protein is CAWAGTDGNTIYF.

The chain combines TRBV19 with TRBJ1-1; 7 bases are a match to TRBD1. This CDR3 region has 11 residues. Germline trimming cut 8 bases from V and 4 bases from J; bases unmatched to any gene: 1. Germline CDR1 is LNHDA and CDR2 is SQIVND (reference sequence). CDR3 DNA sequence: TGTGCCAGTGAGGGGGCCACTGAAGCTTTCTTT. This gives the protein CASEGATEAFF.

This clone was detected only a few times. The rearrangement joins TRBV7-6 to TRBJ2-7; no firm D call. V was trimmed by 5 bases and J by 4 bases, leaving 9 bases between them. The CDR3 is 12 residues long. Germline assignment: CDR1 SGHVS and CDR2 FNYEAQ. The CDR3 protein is CASSRNRYEQYF. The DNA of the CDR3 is TGTGCCAGCAGCCGTAATCGGTACGAGCAGTACTTC.

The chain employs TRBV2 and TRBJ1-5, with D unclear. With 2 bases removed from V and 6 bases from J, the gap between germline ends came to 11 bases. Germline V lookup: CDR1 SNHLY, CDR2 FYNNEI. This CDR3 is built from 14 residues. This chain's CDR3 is CASSELLGSQPQHF. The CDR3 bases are TGTGCCAGCAGTGAATTGCTCGGGTCTCAGCCCCAGCATTTT. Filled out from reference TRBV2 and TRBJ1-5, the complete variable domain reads EPEVTQTPSHQVTQMGQEVILRCVPISNHLYFYWYRQILGQKVEFLVSFYNNEISEKSEIFDDQFSVERPDGSNFTLKIRSTKLEDSAMYFCASSELLGSQPQHFGDGTRLSIL.

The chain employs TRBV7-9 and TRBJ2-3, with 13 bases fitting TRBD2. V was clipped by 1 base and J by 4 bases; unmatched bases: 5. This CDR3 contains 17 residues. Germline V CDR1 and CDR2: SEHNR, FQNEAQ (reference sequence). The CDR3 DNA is TGTGCCAGCAGCTTAGGACTAGCGGGGGGCCGGTCAGATACGCAGTATTTT. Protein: CASSLGLAGGRSDTQYF.

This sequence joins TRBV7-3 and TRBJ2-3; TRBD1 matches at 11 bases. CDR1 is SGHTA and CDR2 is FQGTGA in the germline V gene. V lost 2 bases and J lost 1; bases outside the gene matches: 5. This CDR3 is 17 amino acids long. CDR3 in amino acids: CASSLGDRGVGTDTQYF. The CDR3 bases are TGTGCCAGCAGCTTAGGGGACAGGGGGGTCGGCACAGATACGCAGTATTTT.

CDR3 residues: CASSTLGTDTQYF. In DNA, the CDR3 is TGTGCCAGTAGTACGCTAGGCACAGATACGCAGTATTTT. This chain uses TRBV19 with TRBJ2-3; D is undetermined. This CDR3 region has 13 residues. Trimming shortened V by 4 bases and J by 1 base, and 6 bases separated the two germline ends. Germline CDR1 reads LNHDA; CDR2 reads SQIVND (reference sequence).

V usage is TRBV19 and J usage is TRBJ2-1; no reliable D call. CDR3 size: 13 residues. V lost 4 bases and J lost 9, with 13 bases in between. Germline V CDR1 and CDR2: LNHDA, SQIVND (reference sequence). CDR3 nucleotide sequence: TGTGCCAGTAGTAGGGTAGGCGGAAGTGAGCAGTTCTTC. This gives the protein CASSRVGGSEQFF.

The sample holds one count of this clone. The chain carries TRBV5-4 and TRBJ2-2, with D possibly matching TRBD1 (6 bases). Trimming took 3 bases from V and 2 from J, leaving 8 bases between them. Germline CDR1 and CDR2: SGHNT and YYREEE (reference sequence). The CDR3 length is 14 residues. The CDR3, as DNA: TGTGCCAGCAGCTGGGACACTAACACCGGGGAGCTGTTTTTT. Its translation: CASSWDTNTGELFF.

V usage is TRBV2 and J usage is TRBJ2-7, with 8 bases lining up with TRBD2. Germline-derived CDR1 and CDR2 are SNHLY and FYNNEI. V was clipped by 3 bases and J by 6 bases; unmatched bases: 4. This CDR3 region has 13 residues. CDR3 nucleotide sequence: TGTGCCAGCAGTGAGGGTAGCGGGATCGAGCAGTACTTC. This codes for CASSEGSGIEQYF.

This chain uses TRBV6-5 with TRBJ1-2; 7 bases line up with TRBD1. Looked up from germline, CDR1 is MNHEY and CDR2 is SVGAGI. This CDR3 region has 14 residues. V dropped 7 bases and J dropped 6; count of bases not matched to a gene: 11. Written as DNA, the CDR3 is TGTGCCAGCACCACCCAGGGCAGGGGGAATGGCTACACCTTC. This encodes CASTTQGRGNGYTF.

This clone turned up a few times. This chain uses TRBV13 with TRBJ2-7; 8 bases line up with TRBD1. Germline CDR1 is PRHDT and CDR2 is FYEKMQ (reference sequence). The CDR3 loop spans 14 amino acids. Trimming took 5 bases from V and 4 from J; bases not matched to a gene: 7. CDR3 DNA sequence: TGTGCCAGCAGCGGCTCAGGGGGCGGGTACGAGCAGTACTTC. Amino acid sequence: CASSGSGGGYEQYF.

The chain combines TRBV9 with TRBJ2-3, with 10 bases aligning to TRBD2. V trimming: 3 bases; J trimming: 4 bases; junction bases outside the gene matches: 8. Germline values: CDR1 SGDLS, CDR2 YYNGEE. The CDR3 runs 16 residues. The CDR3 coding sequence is TGTGCCAGCAGCGCTCAGCGGGGGGGCCGATCAGATACGCAGTATTTT. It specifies CASSAQRGGRSDTQYF.

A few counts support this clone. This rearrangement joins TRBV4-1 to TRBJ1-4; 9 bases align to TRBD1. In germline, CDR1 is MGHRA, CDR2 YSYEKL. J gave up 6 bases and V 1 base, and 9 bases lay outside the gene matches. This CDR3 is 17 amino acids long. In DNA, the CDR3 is TGCGCCAGCAGCCAAGTAATGGCCCGGGACAGGGATGAAAAACTGTTTTTT. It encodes CASSQVMARDRDEKLFF.

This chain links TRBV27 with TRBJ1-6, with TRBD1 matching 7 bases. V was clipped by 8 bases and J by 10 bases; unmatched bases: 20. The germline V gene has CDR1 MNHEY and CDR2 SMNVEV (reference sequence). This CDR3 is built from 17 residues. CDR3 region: CASRREGQYVRRSPLHF. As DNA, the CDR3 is TGTGCCAGCCGTCGAGAGGGACAGTATGTTCGTAGGTCACCCCTCCACTTT.

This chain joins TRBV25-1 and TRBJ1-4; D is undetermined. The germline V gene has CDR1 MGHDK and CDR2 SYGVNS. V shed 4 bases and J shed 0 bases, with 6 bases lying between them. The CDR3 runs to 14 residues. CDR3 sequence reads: CASSAGSTNEKLFF. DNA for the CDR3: TGTGCCAGCAGTGCGGGGTCAACTAATGAAAAACTGTTTTTT. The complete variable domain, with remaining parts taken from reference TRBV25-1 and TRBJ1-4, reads EADIYQTPRYLVIGTGKKITLECSQTMGHDKMYWYQQDPGMELHLIHYSYGVNSTEKGDLSSESTVSRIRTEHFPLTLESARPSHTSQYLCASSAGSTNEKLFFGSGTQLSVL.

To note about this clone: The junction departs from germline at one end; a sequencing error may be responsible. CDR3 protein: CASSFSLRQEF. The CDR3 DNA is TGTGCCAGCAGCTTTTCTCTGAGACAGGAATTC. The rearrangement joins TRBV7-9 to TRBJ1-2; D might be TRBD1 (6 bases). The V gene's germline CDR1 is SEHNR and CDR2 FQNEAQ (reference sequence). The CDR3 consists of 11 residues.

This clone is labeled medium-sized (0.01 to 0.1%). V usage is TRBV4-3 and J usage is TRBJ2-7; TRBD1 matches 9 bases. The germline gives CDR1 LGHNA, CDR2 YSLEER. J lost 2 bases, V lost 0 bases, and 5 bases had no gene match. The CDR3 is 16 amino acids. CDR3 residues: CASSQDTDRGPYEQYF. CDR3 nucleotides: TGCGCCAGCAGCCAAGATACGGACAGGGGCCCCTACGAGCAGTACTTC.